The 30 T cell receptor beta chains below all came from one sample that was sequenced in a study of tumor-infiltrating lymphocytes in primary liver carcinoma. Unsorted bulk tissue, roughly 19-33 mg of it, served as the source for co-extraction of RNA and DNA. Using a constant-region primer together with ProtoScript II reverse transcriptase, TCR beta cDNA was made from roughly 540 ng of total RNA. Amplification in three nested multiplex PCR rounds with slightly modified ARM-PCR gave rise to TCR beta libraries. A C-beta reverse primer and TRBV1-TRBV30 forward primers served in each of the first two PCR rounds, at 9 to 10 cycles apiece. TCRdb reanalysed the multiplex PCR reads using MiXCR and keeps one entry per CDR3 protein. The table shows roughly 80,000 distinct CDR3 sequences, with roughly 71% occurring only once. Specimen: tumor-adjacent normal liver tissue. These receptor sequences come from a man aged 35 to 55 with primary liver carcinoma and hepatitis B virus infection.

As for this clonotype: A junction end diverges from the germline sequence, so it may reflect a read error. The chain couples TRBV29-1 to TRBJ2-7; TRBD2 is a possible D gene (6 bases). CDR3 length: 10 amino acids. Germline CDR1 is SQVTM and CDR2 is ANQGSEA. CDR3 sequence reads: CSIEEGEQYF. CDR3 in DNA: TGCAGCATTGAGGAGGGTGAGCAGTACTTC.

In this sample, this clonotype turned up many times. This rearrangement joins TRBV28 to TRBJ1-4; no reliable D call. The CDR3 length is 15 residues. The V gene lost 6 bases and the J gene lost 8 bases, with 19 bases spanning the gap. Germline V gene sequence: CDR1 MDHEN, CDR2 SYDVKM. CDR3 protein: CASSWATDESEKLFF. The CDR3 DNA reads TGTGCCAGCAGCTGGGCGACGGACGAGAGCGAAAAACTGTTTTTT.

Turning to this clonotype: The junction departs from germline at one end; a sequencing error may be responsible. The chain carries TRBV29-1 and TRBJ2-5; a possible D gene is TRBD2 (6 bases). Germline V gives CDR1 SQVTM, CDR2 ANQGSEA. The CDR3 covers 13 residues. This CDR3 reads CSVETGSREIQYF. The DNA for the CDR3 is TGCAGCGTTGAAACCGGGTCCCGGGAGATCCAGTACTTC. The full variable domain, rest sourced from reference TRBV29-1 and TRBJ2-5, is SAVISQKPSRDICQRGTSLTIQCQVDSQVTMMFWYRQQPGQSLTLIATANQGSEATYESGFVIDKFPISRPNLTFSTLTVSNMSPEDSSIYLCSVETGSREIQYFGPGTRLLVL.

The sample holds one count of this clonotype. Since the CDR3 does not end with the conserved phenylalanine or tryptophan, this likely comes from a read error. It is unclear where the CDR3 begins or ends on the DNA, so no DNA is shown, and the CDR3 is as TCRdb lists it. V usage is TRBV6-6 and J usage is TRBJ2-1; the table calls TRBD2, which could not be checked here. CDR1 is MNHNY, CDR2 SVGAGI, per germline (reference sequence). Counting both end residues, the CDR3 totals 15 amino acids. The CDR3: CASRTGGRAGVERFL.

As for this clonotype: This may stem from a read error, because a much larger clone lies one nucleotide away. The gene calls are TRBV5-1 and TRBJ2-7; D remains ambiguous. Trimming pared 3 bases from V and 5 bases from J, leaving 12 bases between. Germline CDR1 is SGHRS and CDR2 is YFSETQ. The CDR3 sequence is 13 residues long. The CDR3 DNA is TGCGCCAGCAGCTCGATTGTGTCCGACGAGCAGTACTTC. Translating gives CASSSIVSDEQYF.

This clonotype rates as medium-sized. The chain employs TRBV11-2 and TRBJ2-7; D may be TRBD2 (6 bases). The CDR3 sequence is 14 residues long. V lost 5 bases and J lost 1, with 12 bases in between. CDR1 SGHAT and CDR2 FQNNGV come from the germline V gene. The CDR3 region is CASSPRGDSYEQYF. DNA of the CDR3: TGTGCCAGCAGCCCACGCGGGGATTCCTACGAGCAGTACTTC.

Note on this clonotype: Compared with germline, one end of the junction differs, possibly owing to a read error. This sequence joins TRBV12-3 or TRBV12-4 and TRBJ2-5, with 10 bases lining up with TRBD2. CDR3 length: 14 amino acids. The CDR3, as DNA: TGTGCCGGCAGTTCTAGCGGGAGACACGAGACCCAGTACTTC. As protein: CAGSSSGRHETQYF.

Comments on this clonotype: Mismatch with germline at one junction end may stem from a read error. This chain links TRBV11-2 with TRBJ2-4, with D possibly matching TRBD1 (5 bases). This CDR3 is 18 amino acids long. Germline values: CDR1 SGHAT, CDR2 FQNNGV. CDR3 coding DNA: TGTGGCAGCAGCCCAACTGGGGCTTCCACAGTGGCCAAAAACATTCAGAACTTC. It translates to CGSSPTGASTVAKNIQNF.

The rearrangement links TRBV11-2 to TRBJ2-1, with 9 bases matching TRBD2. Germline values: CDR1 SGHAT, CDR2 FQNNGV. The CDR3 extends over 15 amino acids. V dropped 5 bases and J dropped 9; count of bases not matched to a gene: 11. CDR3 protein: CASSPLREGFGEQFF. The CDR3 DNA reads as TGTGCCAGCAGCCCCCTGCGGGAGGGATTTGGTGAGCAGTTCTTC.

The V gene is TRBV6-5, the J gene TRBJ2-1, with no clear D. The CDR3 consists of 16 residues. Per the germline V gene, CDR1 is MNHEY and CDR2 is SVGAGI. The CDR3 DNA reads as TGTCTCAGCAGCGATACAAAAAGGGTCGCTTTCAATGAGCAGTTCTTC. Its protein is CLSSDTKRVAFNEQFF.

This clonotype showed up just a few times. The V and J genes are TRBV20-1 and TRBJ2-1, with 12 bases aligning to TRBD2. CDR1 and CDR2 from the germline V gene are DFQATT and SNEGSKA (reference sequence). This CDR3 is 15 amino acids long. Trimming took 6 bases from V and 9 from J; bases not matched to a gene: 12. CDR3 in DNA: TGCAGTGCGAAAAGGCCGACTAGCGGGGGTAGTGAGCAGTTCTTC. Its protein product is CSAKRPTSGGSEQFF.

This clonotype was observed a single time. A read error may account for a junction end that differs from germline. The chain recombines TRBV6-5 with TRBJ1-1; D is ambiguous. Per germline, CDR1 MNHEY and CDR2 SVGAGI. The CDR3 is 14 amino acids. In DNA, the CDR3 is TGTGTCAGCAATCCAACCAGGATCTACACTGAGGCTTTCTTT. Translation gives CVSNPTRIYTEAFF.

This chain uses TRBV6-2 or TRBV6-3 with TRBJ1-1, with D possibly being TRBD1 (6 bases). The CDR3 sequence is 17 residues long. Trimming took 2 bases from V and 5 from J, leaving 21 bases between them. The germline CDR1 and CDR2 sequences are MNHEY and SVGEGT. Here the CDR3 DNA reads TGTGCCAGCAGTTACACCCGACCGGGGGCGGTTCGTACTGAAGCTTTCTTT. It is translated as CASSYTRPGAVRTEAFF.

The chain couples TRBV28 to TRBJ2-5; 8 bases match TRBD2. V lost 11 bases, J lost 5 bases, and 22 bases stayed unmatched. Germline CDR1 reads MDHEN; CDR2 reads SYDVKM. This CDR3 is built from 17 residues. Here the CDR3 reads CAASPGLSGNTRETQYF. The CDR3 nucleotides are TGTGCCGCCAGTCCAGGACTTAGCGGGAACACCCGGGAGACCCAGTACTTC.

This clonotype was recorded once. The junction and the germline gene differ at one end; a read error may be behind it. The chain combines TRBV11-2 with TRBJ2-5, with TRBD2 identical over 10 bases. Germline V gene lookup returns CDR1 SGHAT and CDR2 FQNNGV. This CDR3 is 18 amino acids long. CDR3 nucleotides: TGTGGCAACAGCTTAGATCCGTGGTCTAGCGGGAGAGGAGAGGCCCAGTACTTC. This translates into CGNSLDPWSSGRGEAQYF. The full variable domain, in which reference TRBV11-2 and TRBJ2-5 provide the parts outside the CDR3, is EAGVAQSPRYKIIEKRQSVAFWCNPISGHATLYWYQQILGQGPKLLIQFQNNGVVDDSQLPKDRFSAERLKGVDSTLKIQPAKLEDSAVYLCGNSLDPWSSGRGEAQYFGPGTRLLVL.

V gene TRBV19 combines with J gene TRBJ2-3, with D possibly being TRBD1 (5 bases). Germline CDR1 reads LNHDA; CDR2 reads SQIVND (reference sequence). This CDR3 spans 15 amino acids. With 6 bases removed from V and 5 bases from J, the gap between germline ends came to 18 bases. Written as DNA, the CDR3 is TGTGCCAGTAGATGGAGTGTCGGCGACAGAGATACGCAGTATTTT. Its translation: CASRWSVGDRDTQYF.

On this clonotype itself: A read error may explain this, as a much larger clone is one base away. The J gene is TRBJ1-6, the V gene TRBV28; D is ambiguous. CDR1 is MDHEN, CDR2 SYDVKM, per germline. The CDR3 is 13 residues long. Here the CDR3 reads CVSSPLFNSPLHF. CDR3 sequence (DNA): TGTGTCAGCAGTCCCTTATTCAATTCACCCCTCCACTTT.

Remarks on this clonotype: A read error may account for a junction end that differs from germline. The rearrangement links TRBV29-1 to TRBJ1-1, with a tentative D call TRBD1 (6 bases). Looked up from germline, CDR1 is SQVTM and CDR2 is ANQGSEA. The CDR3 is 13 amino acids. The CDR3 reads CSVEEGGRTKASF. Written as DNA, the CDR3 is TGCAGCGTTGAGGAGGGGGGGCGGACTAAAGCTTCCTTT.

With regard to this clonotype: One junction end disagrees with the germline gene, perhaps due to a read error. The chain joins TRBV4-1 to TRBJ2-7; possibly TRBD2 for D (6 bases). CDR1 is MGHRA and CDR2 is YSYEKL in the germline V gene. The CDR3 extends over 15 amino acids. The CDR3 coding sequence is TGTGCCAGCAGCCAAGGTTTGGGAGGTGGCAACGAGCAGTACTTC. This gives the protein CASSQGLGGGNEQYF.

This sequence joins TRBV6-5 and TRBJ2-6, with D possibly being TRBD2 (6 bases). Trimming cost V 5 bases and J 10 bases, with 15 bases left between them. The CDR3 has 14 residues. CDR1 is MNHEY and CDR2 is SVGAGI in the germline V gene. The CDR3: CASSQDSGTNVLTF. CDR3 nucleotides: TGTGCCAGCAGTCAAGACTCTGGGACTAACGTCCTGACTTTC.

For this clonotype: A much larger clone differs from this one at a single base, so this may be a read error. CDR3 sequence (DNA): TGTGCCAGCAGGGGGATGGGGTCCGGGGAGCTGTCTTTT. This gives the protein CASRGMGSGELSF. The chain carries TRBV5-4 and TRBJ2-2, with D possibly matching TRBD2 (5 bases). The germline V gene encodes CDR1 SGHNT and CDR2 YYREEE (reference sequence). CDR3 length equals 13 residues.

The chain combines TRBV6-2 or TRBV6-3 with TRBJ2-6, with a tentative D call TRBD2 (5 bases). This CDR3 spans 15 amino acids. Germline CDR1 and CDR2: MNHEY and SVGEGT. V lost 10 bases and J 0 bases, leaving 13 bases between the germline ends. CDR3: CANGFGSSGANVLTF. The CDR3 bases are TGTGCCAACGGTTTTGGGAGCTCTGGGGCCAACGTCCTGACTTTC.

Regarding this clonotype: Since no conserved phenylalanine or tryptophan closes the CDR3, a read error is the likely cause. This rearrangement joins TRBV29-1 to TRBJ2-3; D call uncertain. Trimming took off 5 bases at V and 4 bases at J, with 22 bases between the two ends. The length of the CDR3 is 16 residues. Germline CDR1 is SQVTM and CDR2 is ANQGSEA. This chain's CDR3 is CSVKVFQELLPDTQYL. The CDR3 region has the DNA TGCAGCGTTAAAGTGTTCCAAGAGCTACTTCCAGATACGCAGTATTTA.

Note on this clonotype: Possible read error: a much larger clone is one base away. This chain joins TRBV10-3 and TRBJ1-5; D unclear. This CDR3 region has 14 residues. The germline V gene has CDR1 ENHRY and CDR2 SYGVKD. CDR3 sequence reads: CAISERGANRPQHF. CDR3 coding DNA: TGTGCCATCAGTGAGCGGGGAGCGAATCGGCCCCAGCATTTT.

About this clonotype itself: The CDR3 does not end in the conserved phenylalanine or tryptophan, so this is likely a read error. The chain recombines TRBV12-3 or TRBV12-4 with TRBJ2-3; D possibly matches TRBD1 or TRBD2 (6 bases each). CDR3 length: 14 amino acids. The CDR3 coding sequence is TGTACCAGCAGTTTAGTGGGGGGCCGAGATACGCAGTATTTG. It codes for CTSSLVGGRDTQYL.

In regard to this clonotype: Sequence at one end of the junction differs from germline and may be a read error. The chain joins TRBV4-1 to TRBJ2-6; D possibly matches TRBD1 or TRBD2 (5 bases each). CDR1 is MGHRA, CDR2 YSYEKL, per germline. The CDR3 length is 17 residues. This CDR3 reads CASSQEGLGSRANVLTF. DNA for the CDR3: TGCGCTAGCAGCCAAGAGGGGTTGGGGTCTAGGGCCAACGTCCTGACTTTC.

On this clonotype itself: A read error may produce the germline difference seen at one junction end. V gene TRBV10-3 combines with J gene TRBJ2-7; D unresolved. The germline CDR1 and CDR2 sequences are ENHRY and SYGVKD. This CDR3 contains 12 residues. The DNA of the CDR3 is TGTGCCACAGGTGGGTCCTCCTACGAGCACTACTTC. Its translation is CATGGSSYEHYF.

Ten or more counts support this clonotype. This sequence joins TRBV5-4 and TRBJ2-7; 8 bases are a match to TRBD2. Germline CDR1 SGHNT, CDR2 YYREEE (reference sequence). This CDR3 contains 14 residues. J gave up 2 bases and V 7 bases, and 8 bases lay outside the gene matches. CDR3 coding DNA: TGTGCCAGCCGGTCAGCGGGAGTCCCCTACGAGCAGTACTTC. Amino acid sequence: CASRSAGVPYEQYF.

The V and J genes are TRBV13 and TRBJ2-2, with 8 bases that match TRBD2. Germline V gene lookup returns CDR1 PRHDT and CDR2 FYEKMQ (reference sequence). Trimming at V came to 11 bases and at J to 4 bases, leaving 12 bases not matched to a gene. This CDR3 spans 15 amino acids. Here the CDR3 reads CAGTKSGRRTGELFF. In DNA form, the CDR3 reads TGTGCCGGCACCAAAAGCGGGAGACGCACCGGGGAGCTGTTTTTT.

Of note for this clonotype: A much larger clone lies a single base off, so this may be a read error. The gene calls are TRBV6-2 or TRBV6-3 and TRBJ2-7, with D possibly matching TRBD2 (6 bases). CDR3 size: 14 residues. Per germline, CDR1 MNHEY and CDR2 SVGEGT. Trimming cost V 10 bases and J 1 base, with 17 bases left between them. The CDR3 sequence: CATELAGRSYEQYF. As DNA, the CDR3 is TGTGCCACCGAGTTGGCGGGGCGATCCTACGAGCAGTACTTC.